The 9 T cell receptor beta chains listed next were all sequenced from one sample in a study of response to subunit inactivated influenza vaccine (dated by TCRdb to the late 2010s). Library method: RT-PCR. Data came from an Illumina HiSeq 2500. TCRdb trimmed public reads at Q25 via fastp, called clones via MiXCR and kept in-frame beta chains. Identical CDR3 protein sequences are pooled into one entry, listed with their most common genes and DNA. The sample table lists some 500,000 distinct CDR3 sequences, 10% to 15% of them with a count of one. The ten largest make up under 15% of the sample. This specimen's time point label, interpreted: around 45 days after influenza vaccine administration. Specimen: PBMCs from blood, collected 45 days after vaccination. These receptor sequences come from a man between 50 and 59 years old who received an inactivated influenza vaccine. Donor details come from another sample of the same person, matched by shared clones.

This clonotype was observed a few times. The chain employs TRBV2 and TRBJ1-2, with D hard to call. Germline CDR1 SNHLY, CDR2 FYNNEI. This CDR3 has 15 residues. The V and J ends lost 2 bases and 7 bases respectively, with 17 bases between them. The CDR3 spells CASSENVKGGIGYTF. In DNA, the CDR3 is TGTGCCAGCAGTGAAAATGTGAAAGGTGGCATTGGCTACACCTTC.

This clonotype was observed many times. The chain employs TRBV7-2 and TRBJ2-7; D is unclear. The CDR3 has 14 residues. The ends were cut back, 7 bases at V and 0 bases at J, with 13 bases in the middle. The germline V gene has CDR1 SGHTA and CDR2 FQGNSA. In DNA, the CDR3 is TGTGCCAGCATGGGGTCACGAACCTCCTACGAGCAGTACTTC. It specifies CASMGSRTSYEQYF.

Worth noting for this clonotype: A read error is possible here, since a much larger clone lies one base away. The chain is built from TRBV7-9 and TRBJ2-1; the D gene is possibly TRBD2 (5 bases). CDR1 is SEHNR and CDR2 is FQNEAQ in the germline V gene (reference sequence). This CDR3 spans 14 amino acids. CDR3 bases: TGTGCCAGCATCCAGTGGGGAGATTACAATGAGGAGTTCTTC. It is translated as CASIQWGDYNEEFF.

The genes are TRBV15 and TRBJ1-5; no reliable D call. V was trimmed by 1 base and J by 3 bases, leaving 10 bases between them. The CDR3 has 15 residues. CDR1 and CDR2 (germline): LNHNV, YYDKDF (reference sequence). The CDR3 is CATSRGQAINQPQHF. The DNA for the CDR3 is TGTGCCACCAGCAGAGGCCAGGCAATCAATCAGCCCCAGCATTTT.

Ten or more counts support this clonotype. V and J are TRBV11-2 and TRBJ1-1; D perhaps matches TRBD1 (5 bases). Germline CDR1 SGHAT, CDR2 FQNNGV. The CDR3 is made up of 13 amino acids. Trimming stripped 8 bases from V and 0 bases from J, with 10 bases between. The CDR3 DNA sequence: TGTGCCAGCGGGGACGGATTGAACACTGAAGCTTTCTTT. Translation gives CASGDGLNTEAFF. The full variable domain, completed using reference TRBV11-2 and TRBJ1-1, is EAGVAQSPRYKIIEKRQSVAFWCNPISGHATLYWYQQILGQGPKLLIQFQNNGVVDDSQLPKDRFSAERLKGVDSTLKIQPAKLEDSAVYLCASGDGLNTEAFFGQGTRLTVV.

The J gene is TRBJ2-5, the V gene TRBV3-1; D remains ambiguous. Trimming stripped 0 bases from V and 7 bases from J, with 9 bases between. This CDR3 spans 13 amino acids. CDR1 is LGHDT and CDR2 is YNNKEL in the germline V gene (reference sequence). CDR3 coding DNA: TGTGCCAGCAGCCAAGAGTCCTTTGGGACCCAGTACTTC. Translating it yields CASSQESFGTQYF.

The sample holds a few counts of this clonotype. This chain links TRBV20-1 with TRBJ1-3; D is unresolved. The germline V and J ends were trimmed by 2 bases and 0 bases, with 8 bases remaining between them. Germline values: CDR1 DFQATT, CDR2 SNEGSKA (reference sequence). The CDR3 is made up of 14 amino acids. In DNA form, the CDR3 reads TGCAGTGCTAGATCGGGCTCCTCTGGAAACACCATATATTTT. Translated: CSARSGSSGNTIYF.

The gene calls are TRBV12-3 or TRBV12-4 and TRBJ2-5; D possibly corresponds to TRBD2 (6 bases). V was trimmed by 1 base and J by 5 bases, leaving 14 bases between them. The CDR3 totals 15 residues. The DNA of the CDR3 is TGTGCCAGCAGTTTAGTTGGAGGGCGGCTGGAGACCCAGTACTTC. Its translation is CASSLVGGRLETQYF.

This clonotype was counted only a few times. V gene TRBV2 combines with J gene TRBJ2-6; D is unresolved. The CDR3 totals 17 residues. With 3 bases removed from V and 0 bases from J, the gap between germline ends came to 12 bases. The germline CDR1 and CDR2 sequences are SNHLY and FYNNEI. The CDR3 region is CASSDGLWVSGANVLTF. The DNA for the CDR3 is TGTGCCAGCAGTGATGGGTTGTGGGTCTCTGGGGCCAACGTCCTGACTTTC.